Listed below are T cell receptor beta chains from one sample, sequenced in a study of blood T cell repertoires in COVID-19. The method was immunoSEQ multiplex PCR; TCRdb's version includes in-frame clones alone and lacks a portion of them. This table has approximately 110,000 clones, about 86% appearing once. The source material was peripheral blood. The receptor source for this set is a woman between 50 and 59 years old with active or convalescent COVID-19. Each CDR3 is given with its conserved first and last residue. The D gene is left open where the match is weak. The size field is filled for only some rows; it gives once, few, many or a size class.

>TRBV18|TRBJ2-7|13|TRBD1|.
TGTGCCAGCTCACCGGGACAGGACTACGAGCAGTACTTC
CASSPGQDYEQYF
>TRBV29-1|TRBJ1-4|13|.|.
TGCAGCGTTGCGGGGGGGGGTAATGAAAAACTGTTTTTT
CSVAGGGNEKLFF
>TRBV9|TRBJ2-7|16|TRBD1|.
TGTGCCAGCAGCGTAGCCCCAGGGGGAACCAACTACGAGCAGTACTTC
CASSVAPGGTNYEQYF
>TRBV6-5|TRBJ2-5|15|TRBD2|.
TGTGCCAGCAGTTACACTAGCGGGAGGTCAGAGACCCAGTACTTC
CASSYTSGRSETQYF
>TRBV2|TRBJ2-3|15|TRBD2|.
TGTGCCAGCAGTGTAGGGACTAGCGGGACAGATACGCAGTATTTT
CASSVGTSGTDTQYF
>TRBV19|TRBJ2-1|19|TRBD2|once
TGTGCCAGTAGTACTGGACTAGCGGGAGGCCGCGGGAACTACAATGAGCAGTTCTTC
CASSTGLAGGRGNYNEQFF
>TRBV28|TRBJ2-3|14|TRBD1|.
TGTGCCAGCAGCACAGGACAGGGAGCAGATACGCAGTATTTT
CASSTGQGADTQYF
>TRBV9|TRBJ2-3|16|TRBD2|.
TGTGCCAGCAGCTTCATCAGCGGGAGTAGCACAGATACGCAGTATTTT
CASSFISGSSTDTQYF
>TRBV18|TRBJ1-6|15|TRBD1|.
TGTGCCAGCTCAACATCGGGACAGGGTAATTCACCCCTCCACTTT
CASSTSGQGNSPLHF
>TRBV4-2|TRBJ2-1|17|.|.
TGTGCCAGCAGCCAAGAGGCTAGCCCGAGCTCCTACAATGAGCAGTTCTTC
CASSQEASPSSYNEQFF
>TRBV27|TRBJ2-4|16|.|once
TGTGCCAGCAGTTTATCTCGGCGGCTAGCCAAAAACATTCAGTACTTC
CASSLSRRLAKNIQYF
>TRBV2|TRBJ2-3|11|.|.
TGTGCCAGCAGTGAATTAAATCACAAGTATTTT
CASSELNHKYF
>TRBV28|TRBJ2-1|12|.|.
TGTGCCAGCAAAACTAGGCCCTATGAGCAGTTCTTC
CASKTRPYEQFF
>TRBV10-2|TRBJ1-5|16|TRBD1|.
TGCGCCAGCAGTGATTCCGGGACAGGGCCCAATCAGCCCCAGCATTTT
CASSDSGTGPNQPQHF
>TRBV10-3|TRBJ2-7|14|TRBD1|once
TGTGCCATCAGTGATTATGGACAGGGGTACGAGCAGTACTTC
CAISDYGQGYEQYF
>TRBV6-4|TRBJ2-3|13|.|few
TGTGCCAGCGGGGAGGGACACACAGATACGCAGTATTTT
CASGEGHTDTQYF
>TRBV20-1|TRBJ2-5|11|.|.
TGCAGTGCTAATCTCCAGGAGACCCAGTACTTC
CSANLQETQYF
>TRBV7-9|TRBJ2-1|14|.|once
TGTGCCAGCAGCCCAGAATCACAATACAATGAGCAGTTCTTC
CASSPESQYNEQFF
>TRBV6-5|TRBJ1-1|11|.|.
TGTGCCAGCACCCTAGGGGGATCAGCTTTCTTT
CASTLGGSAFF
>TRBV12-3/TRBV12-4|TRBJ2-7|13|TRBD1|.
TGTGCCAGCAGTTTCTTCAGGGGGAACGAGCAGTACTTC
CASSFFRGNEQYF
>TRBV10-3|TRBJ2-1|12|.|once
TGTGCCATCACAGGTAGTGGTAATGAGCAGTTCTTC
CAITGSGNEQFF
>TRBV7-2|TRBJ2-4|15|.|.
TGTGCCAGCAGCTCCGGCGGTGGATCCAAAAACATTCAGTACTTC
CASSSGGGSKNIQYF
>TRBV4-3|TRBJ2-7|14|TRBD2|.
TGCGCCAGCAGCCAGAGCGGGAGGGTCAGGGAGCAGTACTTC
CASSQSGRVREQYF
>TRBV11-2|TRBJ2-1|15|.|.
TGTGCCAGCAGCTTAGGGGGCGGGGTGACTAATGAGCAGTTCTTC
CASSLGGGVTNEQFF
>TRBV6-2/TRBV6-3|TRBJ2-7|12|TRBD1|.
TGTGCCAGCAGTTGGGGACAGGGCGAGCAGTACTTC
CASSWGQGEQYF
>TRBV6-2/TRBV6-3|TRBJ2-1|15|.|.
TGTGCCAGCAGTTACGATGGTGACTCGTACAATGAGCAGTTCTTC
CASSYDGDSYNEQFF